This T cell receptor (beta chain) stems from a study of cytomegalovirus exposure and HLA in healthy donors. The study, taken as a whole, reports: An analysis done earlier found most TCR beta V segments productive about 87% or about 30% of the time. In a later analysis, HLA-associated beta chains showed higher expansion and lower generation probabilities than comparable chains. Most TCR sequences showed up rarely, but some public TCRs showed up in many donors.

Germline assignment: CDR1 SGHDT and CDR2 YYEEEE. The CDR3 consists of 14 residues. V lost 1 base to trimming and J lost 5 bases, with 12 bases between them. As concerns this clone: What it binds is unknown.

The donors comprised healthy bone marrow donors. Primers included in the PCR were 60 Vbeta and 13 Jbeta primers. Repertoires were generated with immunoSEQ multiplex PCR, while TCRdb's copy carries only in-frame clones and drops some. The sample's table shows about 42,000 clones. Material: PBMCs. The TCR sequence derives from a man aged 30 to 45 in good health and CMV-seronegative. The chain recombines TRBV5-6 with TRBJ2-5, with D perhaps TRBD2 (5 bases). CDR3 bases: TGTGCCAGCAGCTTGCGGCTAGCCGAGGAGACCCAGTACTTC. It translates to CASSLRLAEETQYF.